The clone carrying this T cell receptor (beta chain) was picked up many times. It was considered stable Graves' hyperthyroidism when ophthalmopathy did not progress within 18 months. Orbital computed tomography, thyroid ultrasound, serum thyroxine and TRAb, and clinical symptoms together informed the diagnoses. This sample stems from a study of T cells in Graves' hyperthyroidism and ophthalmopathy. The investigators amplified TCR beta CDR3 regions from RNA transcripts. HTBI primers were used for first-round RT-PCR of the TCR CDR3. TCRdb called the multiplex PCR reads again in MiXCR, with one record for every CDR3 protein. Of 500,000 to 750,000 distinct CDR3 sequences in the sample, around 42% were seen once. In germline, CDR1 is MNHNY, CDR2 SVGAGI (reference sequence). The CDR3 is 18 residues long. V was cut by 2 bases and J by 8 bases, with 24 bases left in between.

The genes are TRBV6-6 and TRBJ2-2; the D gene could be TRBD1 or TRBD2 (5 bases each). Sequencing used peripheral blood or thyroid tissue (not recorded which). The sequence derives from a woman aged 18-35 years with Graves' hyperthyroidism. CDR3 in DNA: TGTGCCAGCAGTTACCGTGGGGGATCGACAGACAGTTATGGGGAGCTGTTTTTT. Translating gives CASSYRGGSTDSYGELFF.